This T cell receptor (beta chain) was found in a study of post-analysis software for immune sequencing data. Study summary: There were relapsing-remitting, secondary progressive and progressive-relapsing multiple sclerosis among the disease courses included. Study conclusions and caveats: By F measure, samples from a shared preparation batch strongly co-clustered. Elevated frequency relative to controls characterized four or five TRBV segments in patients, TRBV5-6, TRBV5-1 and TRBV20-1 among them. Controls' normalized Chao1 diversity significantly exceeded that of multiple sclerosis patients.

Concerning this clonotype: Its antigen is unidentified.

The J segment lost 3 bases and the V segment lost 2 bases, leaving 8 bases of the junction unmatched. This CDR3 comprises 18 residues. Germline CDR1 is MNHEY and CDR2 is SMNVEV (reference sequence). cDNA libraries of TCR beta carried unique molecular identifiers. Out of about 0.95 to 10 million T cells, 480,000 or so cDNA molecules were generated. TCRdb called the PCR reads again in MiXCR, with one record for every CDR3 protein. Here the sample spans 650,000 to 850,000 distinct CDR3 sequences, about half being singletons. The sequence derives from a girl aged 10 to 17 with multiple sclerosis. Material for sequencing was blood. This rearrangement joins TRBV27 to TRBJ2-6, with 9 bases lining up with TRBD1. The DNA for the CDR3 is TGTGCCAGCAGTTTAGGACAGGGGAAACTCTTTGGGGCCAACGTCCTGACTTTC. Translating gives CASSLGQGKLFGANVLTF.